A selection of T cell receptor beta chains follows, all from one sample in a study of cytomegalovirus exposure and HLA in healthy donors. Profiled with immunoSEQ multiplex PCR; TCRdb holds only in-frame clones, not every one. The sample lists around 160,000 clones; around three quarters were seen once. Sequencing used PBMCs. The receptors originated from a man aged 35-49 years in good health and CMV-seropositive. The CDR3 runs from the conserved cysteine through the conserved F or W. A D gene is named only where the DNA matches it firmly. The size field is filled for only some rows; it gives once, few, many or a size class.

j_call d_call clone_size cdr3_length v_call cdr3_nt cdr3_aa
TRBJ2-1 TRBD2 - 14 TRBV10-3 TGTGCCATCAGTGGGTTCGGGGGGAAAGATGAGCAGTTCTTC CAISGFGGKDEQFF
TRBJ2-7 TRBD2 - 15 TRBV6-1 TGTGCCAGCACCCCAGAACTAGCGGCCACCTACGAGCAGTACTTC CASTPELAATYEQYF
TRBJ1-1 TRBD1 once 14 TRBV5-6 TGTGCCAGCTGCGAGGGACAGGGAGGCACTGAAGCTTTCTTT CASCEGQGGTEAFF
TRBJ2-7 - few 11 TRBV23-1 TGCGCCAACTGGGACTTTAACGAGCAGTACTTC CANWDFNEQYF
TRBJ1-2 - - 15 TRBV7-2 TGTGCCAGCAGCTTAGATGGGGCGGGGAACTATGGCTACACCTTC CASSLDGAGNYGYTF
TRBJ2-5 - - 15 TRBV10-2 TGCGCCAGCCAGCCGCGGTACGGGGGCCAAGAGACCCAGTACTTC CASQPRYGGQETQYF
TRBJ1-1 TRBD1 - 14 TRBV7-9 TGTTCCAGCAGCCTCGACAGGGGGGTAGCTGAAGCTTTCTTT CSSSLDRGVAEAFF
TRBJ2-7 - few 15 TRBV19 TGTGCCAGTAGTATAGCCCGGGGGTCCTCCTACGAGCAGTACTTC CASSIARGSSYEQYF
TRBJ2-3 - - 16 TRBV5-5 TGTGCCAGCAGCTTGAGGGGCCCGATAATCACAGATACGCAGTATTTT CASSLRGPIITDTQYF
TRBJ2-1 - - 11 TRBV7-6 TGTGCCAGCAGCGAGGAGGGTGAGCAGTTCTTC CASSEEGEQFF
TRBJ1-2 TRBD1 - 15 TRBV27 TGTGCCAGCAGTTCATCCGGGACAGAGATCTATGGCTACACCTTC CASSSSGTEIYGYTF
TRBJ2-2 TRBD2 - 16 TRBV9 TGTGCCAGCAGCGCAATGGGTCTAGCGGGAGAGGGGGAGCTGTTTTTT CASSAMGLAGEGELFF
TRBJ2-7 - - 14 TRBV28 TGTGCCAGCAGCTATCCCGACAGTTACTACGAGCAGTACTTC CASSYPDSYYEQYF
TRBJ2-7 TRBD1 - 15 TRBV28 TGTGCCAGCAGGCGACCCGGGACAGGGACCTACGAGCAGTACTTC CASRRPGTGTYEQYF
TRBJ1-2 - - 18 TRBV4-1 TGCGCCAGCAGCCAAGGTCGGGTTGGACAGCCGATTCTCTATGGCTACACCTTC CASSQGRVGQPILYGYTF